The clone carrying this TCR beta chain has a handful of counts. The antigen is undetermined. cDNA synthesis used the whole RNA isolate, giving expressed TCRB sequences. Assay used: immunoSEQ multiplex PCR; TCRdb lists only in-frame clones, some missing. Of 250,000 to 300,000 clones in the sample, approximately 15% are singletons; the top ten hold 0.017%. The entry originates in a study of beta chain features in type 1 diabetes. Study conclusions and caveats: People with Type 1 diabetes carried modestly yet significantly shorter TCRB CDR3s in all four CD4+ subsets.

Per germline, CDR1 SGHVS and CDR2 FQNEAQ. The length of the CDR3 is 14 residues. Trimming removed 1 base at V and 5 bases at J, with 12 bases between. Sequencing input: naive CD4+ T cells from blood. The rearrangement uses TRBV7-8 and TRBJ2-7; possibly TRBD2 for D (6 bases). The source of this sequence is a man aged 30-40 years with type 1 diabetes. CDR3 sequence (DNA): TGTGCCAGCAGCTTAGGGGACTGGGGAAACGAGCAGTACTTC. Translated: CASSLGDWGNEQYF.